This T cell receptor beta chain stems from a study of post-analysis software for immune sequencing data. Study-wide points: Relative to controls, patients had a few TRBV segments at higher frequency, with TRBV5-6, TRBV5-1 and TRBV20-1 among these.

Details on this clonotype: Its antigen is unknown.

Trimming took off 3 bases at V and 0 bases at J, with 13 bases between the two ends. The CDR3 has 16 residues. Sequencing libraries made from TCR beta cDNA carried unique molecular identifiers. MiXCR was run by TCRdb on the PCR reads, yielding one entry per CDR3 protein. The sample includes 400,000 to 500,000 distinct CDR3 sequences, 30% to 40% of them seen just once. The chain joins TRBV12-3 or TRBV12-4 to TRBJ2-3; D perhaps matches TRBD2 (7 bases). Sequenced material: blood. The sequence was obtained from a girl aged 2 to 10 with multiple sclerosis. CDR3 amino acids: CASSFRGEGSTDTQYF. The CDR3 DNA is TGTGCCAGCAGTTTTAGGGGGGAGGGTAGCACAGATACGCAGTATTTT.